This TCR beta chain was documented in a study of CD8+ T cells in alopecia areata (dated by TCRdb to 2016 to 2019). Study-level background: The treated patients took part in an open-label pilot trial in which moderate-to-severe alopecia areata was treated with oral tofacitinib at 5 to 10 mg twice daily. Tofacitinib was administered for 6 to 18 months, and 6 months of follow-up off drug were then conducted to assess delayed response and recurrence. For the treated patients, the SALT score, which quantifies what percentage of scalp surface area is affected, served as the measure of disease severity. In both human patients and the C3H/HeJ mouse model, the study applied high-throughput TCRbeta sequencing to look at T cell clonal expansion in alopecia areata. On the human side, TCRbeta sequencing was run on scalp tissue and on sorted CD4+ and CD8+ peripheral blood T cells from healthy controls and from alopecia areata patients with either patchy or totalis/universalis disease. Biopsies were taken from tofacitinib-treated patients at baseline and at 4 and 24 weeks of treatment, and a later scalp biopsy was taken in several of the tofacitinib-treated patients. Clonality in the scalp was compared among normal scalp (n=4), patchy alopecia areata scalp (n=8), and alopecia totalis/universalis scalp (n=8). RNA was extracted with the PAXgene miRNA kit for fixed scalp, the miRNeasy kit for PBMCs, and the RNeasy kit for mouse skin. TCRbeta CDR3 regions were amplified by immunoSEQ multiplex PCR using 35 Vbeta forward and 13 Jbeta reverse primers. The paper's findings and limits, for the study overall: Unlike mouse skin, where gammadelta T cells dominate, normal human skin contains resident alphabeta T cells that get sequenced too, which complicates analysis of the scalp TCR repertoire. With tofacitinib, both scalp clonality and the number of expanded CD8+ clones among the top 100 scalp clones went down significantly. The treated cohort was small, with a single nonresponder, so links between baseline CD8+ expansion and response need larger studies. During tofacitinib treatment, many expanded lesional clones remained in scalp and blood, and this persistence may partly explain relapse after treatment is stopped. Higher clonality and more expanded CD8+ clones were observed in lesional scalp than in normal scalp, particularly in alopecia totalis/universalis, a finding suggestive of antigenic drive. Shared TCR sequences between patients were less evident than in mice, which may be partly attributable to HLA diversity in the patient population.

With respect to this clone: Its antigen remains unidentified. Base qualities are not provided; no much larger clone lies one nucleotide away.

V ends up 4 bases short and J 4 bases short, with an unmatched junction base count of 3. CDR1 and CDR2 are drawn from the germline V gene: MNHNS, SASEGT. The cysteine opens and the phenylalanine closes a CDR3 of 14 amino acids. The entry retains the CDR3 DNA only, 42 bases that are in frame from base 1. The library was obtained by the immunoSEQ multiplex PCR assay. For TCR sequencing, RNA was extracted from every sample and reverse transcribed into cDNA to serve as template. SuperScript III was used for first-strand cDNA synthesis, primed with a 2:1 mix of oligo-dT and random hexamers. A synthetic immune receptor repertoire was used to gauge amplification bias, and whatever bias remained was removed computationally. From the authors' description of their analysis: After raw reads were preprocessed to remove errors, the CDR3 was defined following IMGT conventions as running from the conserved cysteine to phenylalanine. To get clonality, Shannon entropy was normalized by log2 of the number of productive unique TCRs and the result was subtracted from 1. CD4 or CD8 identity of scalp clones was inferred by cross-referencing scalp TCRbeta sequences with sorted blood CD4 and CD8 repertoires. In its TCRdb copy, this immuneACCESS table keeps in-frame sequences only and misses some clones. Where compared with another copy, unresolved V genes explain less than half of these, and the others have no known cause. The DNA gave D and trimming, while V, J and clone size come from that table. The sample contains about 190,000 clones, 50% to 60% of them found a single time. The ten biggest clones cover over 0.55% of the sample.

What the time point label conveys for this sample: more than three weeks on oral tofacitinib. The treatment or condition label, as the study defines it: oral pan-JAK inhibitor, 5-10 mg twice daily. Peripheral blood and lesional scalp punch biopsies were obtained from patients with alopecia areata. PBMCs were isolated by density centrifugation and stained for CD3, CD4 and CD8, after which CD4+ and CD8+ T cells were sorted on a FACSAria. This chain joins TRBV6-1 to TRBJ2-1, with TRBD2 matching 8 junction bases. The clonotype originates from a human donor with alopecia areata. The material was CD4+ T cells sorted from blood, obtained at week 4, from a patient treated with tofacitinib. The DNA reads as follows: TGTGCCAGCAGTGTGACTAGCGAGTACAATGAGCAGTTCTTC. It encodes CASSVTSEYNEQFF.